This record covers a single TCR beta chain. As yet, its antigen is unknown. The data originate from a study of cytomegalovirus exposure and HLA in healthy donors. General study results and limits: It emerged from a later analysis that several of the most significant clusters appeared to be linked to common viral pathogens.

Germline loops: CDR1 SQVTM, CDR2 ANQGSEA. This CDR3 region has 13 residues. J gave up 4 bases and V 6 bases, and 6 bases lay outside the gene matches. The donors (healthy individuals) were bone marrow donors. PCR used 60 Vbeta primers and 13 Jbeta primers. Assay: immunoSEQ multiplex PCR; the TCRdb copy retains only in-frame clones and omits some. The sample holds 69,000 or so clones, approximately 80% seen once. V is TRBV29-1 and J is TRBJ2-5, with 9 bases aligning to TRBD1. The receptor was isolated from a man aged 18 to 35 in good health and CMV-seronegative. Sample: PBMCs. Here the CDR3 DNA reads TGCAGCGTCGTAGGACAGGGGAGAGAGACCCAGTACTTC. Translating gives CSVVGQGRETQYF. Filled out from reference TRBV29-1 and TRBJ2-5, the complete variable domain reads SAVISQKPSRDICQRGTSLTIQCQVDSQVTMMFWYRQQPGQSLTLIATANQGSEATYESGFVIDKFPISRPNLTFSTLTVSNMSPEDSSIYLCSVVGQGRETQYFGPGTRLLVL.